A few counts support the clone carrying this TCR beta chain. Its antigen remains unknown. CDR1 SGHTA and CDR2 FQGNSA come from the germline V gene. CDR3 length equals 12 residues. PCR was performed a second time for roughly 7 to 12 cycles using a sample-barcoded 5' primer and a J-beta primer mix. Each CDR3 protein is one row after TCRdb ran MiXCR on the 5' RACE reads. The table records some 760,000 distinct CDR3 sequences, 25% of them present only once. This sample stems from a study of blood T cells in healthy people across ages. Study-wide results and limits: Naive T cell percentage and TCR beta diversity correlated strongly.

This sample also appeared in a second study, on T cells of mothers and their children.

Sequenced sample: blood. The clonotype was recovered from a boy between 10 and 17 years old in good health. The chain combines TRBV7-2 with TRBJ2-5; maybe TRBD2 (6 bases). Judging by the DNA end, TRBJ2-1 fits better; the J call may be wrong. This CDR3 is CASSSGRERQFF. The CDR3 region has the DNA TGTGCCAGCAGCTCCGGCCGGGAGAGGCAGTTCTTC.